This T cell receptor (beta chain) emerged from a study of blood T cell repertoires in COVID-19. Germline CDR1 MDHEN, CDR2 SYDVKM. The CDR3 is 15 amino acids. J gave up 3 bases and V 7 bases, and 9 bases lay outside the gene matches. This table comes from immunoSEQ multiplex PCR, and its TCRdb copy is limited to in-frame clones, with some not included. The table includes 150,000 to 200,000 clones, 75% to 90% detected once. The study recruited people aged 18 to 89 years across approximately 25 US areas. Exposed study participants had met a COVID-19 case within 2 weeks before entry. The TCR was taken from a man in his 70s who had been exposed to COVID-19. Sequencing was done on a sample of PBMCs or T cells enriched from blood (not recorded which). The J gene is TRBJ1-5, the V gene TRBV28; 7 nucleotides line up with TRBD1. In DNA form, the CDR3 reads TGTGCCAGCACCGATGGGACAGCGCACAATCAGCCCCAGCATTTT. It translates to CASTDGTAHNQPQHF.